Presented here are 19 T cell receptor beta chains from one specimen sequenced in a study of OX40 agonist ivuxolimab in advanced cancers. Some clones are missing from TCRdb's copy, which holds only in-frame ones; the method was immunoSEQ multiplex PCR. The sample yields roughly 80,000 clones, just over 90% seen once. The sequencing used CD4+ or CD8+ T cells sorted from blood, collected in a trial of the OX40 agonist ivuxolimab. The receptors stem from an adult with an advanced solid tumor such as melanoma, head and neck, liver or kidney cancer.

The chain couples TRBV5-6 to TRBJ2-7, with TRBD1 matching 7 bases. CDR1 and CDR2 from the germline V gene are SGHDT and YYEEEE. This CDR3 is 14 amino acids long. The V and J ends lost 6 bases and 5 bases, in that order; junction bases with no gene match: 11. The CDR3 region is CASMVMTGKNEQYF. In DNA, the CDR3 is TGTGCCAGCATGGTGATGACAGGGAAAAACGAGCAGTACTTC.

To note about this clone: The sample has other DNA sequences that encode this CDR3 too. V and J are TRBV6-5 and TRBJ1-1, with D hard to call. Germline CDR1 and CDR2: MNHEY and SVGAGI. This CDR3 is built from 15 residues. V lost 0 bases and J lost 1, with 9 bases in between. CDR3 coding DNA: TGTGCCAGCAGTTACTCGCCAGGAGCGAACACTGAAGCTTTCTTT. Protein sequence: CASSYSPGANTEAFF.

This chain joins TRBV6-1 and TRBJ1-2; D not resolved. Trimming cost V 3 bases and J 2 bases, with 22 bases left between them. The germline CDR1 and CDR2 sequences are MNHNS and SASEGT. This CDR3 has 18 residues. The CDR3 DNA reads TGTGCCAGCAGTGACCCTACCATGACACCGATCCCCAACTATGGCTACACCTTC. It specifies CASSDPTMTPIPNYGYTF.

This rearrangement joins TRBV5-6 to TRBJ2-7, with D possibly TRBD1 on 5 matching bases. Per the germline V gene, CDR1 is SGHDT and CDR2 is YYEEEE. V dropped 4 bases and J dropped 0 bases, with 20 bases sitting between them. The CDR3 totals 17 residues. The CDR3 loop is CASSPSLTAQASYEQYF. Here the CDR3 DNA reads TGTGCCAGCAGCCCTTCCCTGACAGCCCAAGCCTCCTACGAGCAGTACTTC.

The rearrangement uses TRBV27 and TRBJ2-7, with 8 nucleotides matching TRBD2. The germline CDR1 and CDR2 sequences are MNHEY and SMNVEV (reference sequence). V was pared by 7 bases and J by 3 bases, with 11 bases of the junction left unmatched. CDR3 length equals 15 residues. The CDR3 nucleotides read TGTGCCAGCATGGTTACTAGCGGAGGGAACTACGAGCAGTACTTC. Protein: CASMVTSGGNYEQYF.

This clone showed up just once. V usage is TRBV7-2 and J usage is TRBJ2-7, with 7 bases lining up with TRBD1. Per germline, CDR1 SGHTA and CDR2 FQGNSA. J was trimmed by 1 base and V by 5 bases; bases with no gene match: 8. CDR3 length: 15 residues. CDR3 bases: TGTGCCAGCAGCGAGCCTTTGACAGGGTCCTACGAGCAGTACTTC. This encodes CASSEPLTGSYEQYF.

The chain recombines TRBV9 with TRBJ2-3; D is ambiguous. CDR1 is SGDLS, CDR2 YYNGEE, per germline. The CDR3 is 16 residues long. Trimming removed 4 bases from V and 0 bases from J, with 15 bases in between. CDR3 sequence: CASSPSRVSSTDTQYF. As DNA, the CDR3 is TGTGCCAGCAGCCCCAGCCGCGTGTCTAGCACAGATACGCAGTATTTT.

The rearrangement links TRBV5-1 to TRBJ1-2; 8 bases agree with TRBD1. V lost 3 bases and J lost 3; bases outside the gene matches: 13. CDR1 and CDR2 from the germline V gene are SGHRS and YFSETQ. The CDR3 consists of 17 residues. CDR3 sequence: CASSSHAGGAPYYGYTF. The CDR3 DNA is TGCGCCAGCAGCTCACACGCAGGGGGCGCGCCCTACTATGGCTACACCTTC.

The chain recombines TRBV7-9 with TRBJ2-7, with TRBD2 as a possible D gene (7 bases). The germline V and J ends were trimmed by 1 base and 4 bases, with 14 bases remaining between them. The germline CDR1 and CDR2 sequences are SEHNR and FQNEAQ (reference sequence). The CDR3 is made up of 15 amino acids. Here the CDR3 DNA reads TGTGCCAGCAGCTTAGTTGTAGGGGGAGGGTACGAGCAGTACTTC. It encodes CASSLVVGGGYEQYF.

The rearrangement links TRBV6-5 to TRBJ1-1, with D unresolved. The germline V gene encodes CDR1 MNHEY and CDR2 SVGAGI. The CDR3 totals 16 residues. V was trimmed by 0 bases and J by 4 bases, leaving 15 bases between them. CDR3 sequence (DNA): TGTGCCAGCAGTTACTCGATTTGGGTAGACGGCACTGAAGCTTTCTTT. Translated, it gives CASSYSIWVDGTEAFF.

This chain links TRBV4-3 with TRBJ2-1; D might be TRBD2 (6 bases). V lost 0 bases and J lost 0, with 15 bases in between. There are 18 residues in the CDR3. Germline V gene sequence: CDR1 LGHNA, CDR2 YSLEER. Here the CDR3 reads CASSQDSGMGGSYNEQFF. The CDR3 DNA sequence: TGCGCCAGCAGCCAAGATTCGGGAATGGGGGGCTCCTACAATGAGCAGTTCTTC.

The V gene is TRBV27, the J gene TRBJ1-6; D is possibly TRBD1 (6 bases). The CDR3 has 14 amino acids. Germline-derived CDR1 and CDR2 are MNHEY and SMNVEV (reference sequence). V was clipped by 3 bases and J by 11 bases, with 14 bases between them. Here the CDR3 DNA reads TGTGCCAGCAGTTTCCGACAGGAATTGGCACCCCTCCACTTT. This translates into CASSFRQELAPLHF.

V usage is TRBV10-1 and J usage is TRBJ2-7; 8 bases match TRBD2. Germline CDR1 WNHNN, CDR2 SYGVQD (reference sequence). This CDR3 region has 16 residues. Trimming took 0 bases from V and 6 from J; bases not matched to a gene: 10. The CDR3 region is CASSESRKGLESEQYF. CDR3 coding DNA: TGCGCCAGCAGTGAGTCGCGGAAGGGACTAGAGAGCGAGCAGTACTTC.

This chain uses TRBV5-6 with TRBJ2-7; 7 positions match TRBD1. The V gene's germline CDR1 is SGHDT and CDR2 YYEEEE. The CDR3 contains 14 residues. V dropped 5 bases and J dropped 0; count of bases not matched to a gene: 5. CDR3 DNA sequence: TGTGCCAGCAGTAGTGGACAGGCCTCCTACGAGCAGTACTTC. This gives the protein CASSSGQASYEQYF.

The chain carries TRBV9 and TRBJ1-3, with 8 bases fitting TRBD1. The CDR3 loop spans 16 amino acids. J lost 2 bases, V lost 0 bases, and 4 bases had no gene match. The germline V gene has CDR1 SGDLS and CDR2 YYNGEE. The CDR3 bases are TGTGCCAGCAGCGTAGCAAGGACAGGGCCTGGAAACACCATATATTTT. Residues: CASSVARTGPGNTIYF.

The V and J genes are TRBV7-6 and TRBJ2-7; TRBD2 matches 8 bases. This CDR3 contains 15 residues. V dropped 1 base and J dropped 6; count of bases not matched to a gene: 8. Germline-derived CDR1 and CDR2 are SGHVS and FNYEAQ. The CDR3 sequence is CASSLGTGRGGEQYF. Written as DNA, the CDR3 is TGTGCCAGCAGCTTAGGAACCGGGAGGGGGGGCGAGCAGTACTTC.

This clone was seen only a few times. This chain connects TRBV27 to TRBJ1-1, with D tentatively TRBD1 (5 bases). Between the trimmed V and J ends, which lost 3 bases and 4 bases, there was a span of 12 bases. The CDR3 is made up of 14 amino acids. In germline, CDR1 is MNHEY, CDR2 SMNVEV (reference sequence). CDR3 loop: CASSFGQGGTEAFF. The CDR3 DNA follows: TGTGCCAGCAGTTTTGGTCAGGGCGGCACTGAAGCTTTCTTT.

The chain couples TRBV7-2 to TRBJ2-7, with a possible D match to TRBD2 (6 bases). Trimming pared 5 bases from V and 7 bases from J, leaving 21 bases between. The CDR3 is 15 residues long. The germline CDR1 and CDR2 sequences are SGHTA and FQGNSA. The CDR3 is CASSPTAGSQEEQYF. The CDR3 DNA sequence: TGTGCCAGCAGCCCGACTGCGGGGAGCCAAGAGGAGCAGTACTTC.

The chain carries TRBV9 and TRBJ2-6; D ambiguous. The CDR3 loop spans 15 amino acids. Germline CDR1 is SGDLS and CDR2 is YYNGEE. Trimming shortened V by 7 bases and J by 0 bases, and 11 bases separated the two germline ends. The CDR3 nucleotides read TGTGCCAGCTCCTCGCAGGTCTCTGGGGCCAACGTCCTGACTTTC. Its translation: CASSSQVSGANVLTF.